Shown below are 4 T cell receptor beta chains from a single sample sequenced in a study of CD8+CD57+ T cells in acquired aplastic anemia. Profiling that covered TCR beta VDJ and CDR3 relied on genomic DNA as its template. Each CDR3 protein is one row after TCRdb ran MiXCR on the reads. The sample includes about 160,000 distinct CDR3 sequences, around 40% seen only once; the top ten take about 1.1%. The sample comprised sorted CD4+, CD8+, or CD8+CD57+ T cells (not recorded which) from PBMCs. The receptor source for this set is a human donor in good health.

This clonotype occurred many times. V is TRBV6-1 and J is TRBJ2-7; D might be TRBD1 (6 bases). The V gene's germline CDR1 is MNHNS and CDR2 SASEGT. The germline V and J ends were trimmed by 6 bases and 2 bases, with 14 bases remaining between them. The CDR3 is 14 amino acids. The CDR3 spells CASRKWDTPYEQYF. The DNA of the CDR3 is TGTGCCAGCAGAAAATGGGACACCCCCTACGAGCAGTACTTC.

This clonotype was seen many times. The J gene is TRBJ2-2, the V gene TRBV12-3 or TRBV12-4; TRBD2 agrees at 15 bases. Trimming removed 5 bases from V and 6 bases from J; junction bases left unmatched: 4. The length of the CDR3 is 16 residues. The CDR3, as DNA: TGTGCCAGCAGTCGCGGACTAGCGGGAGGGTCCGGGGAGCTGTTTTTT. Translating gives CASSRGLAGGSGELFF.

In regard to this clonotype: One end of the junction varies from germline; a read error may be responsible. The chain has TRBV11-3 and TRBJ1-2; TRBD1 is a possible D gene (5 bases). In germline, CDR1 is SGHNT, CDR2 YENEEA. This CDR3 region has 15 residues. The DNA of the CDR3 is TGCGCCAGCAGCCTCGGGACCGACCCTAACTATGGCTACACCTTC. Translation: CASSLGTDPNYGYTF.

The table lists this clonotype with many counts. For the CDR3, the DNA is TGTGCCACACAGGGGACCACCGGGGAGCTGTTTTTT. Its protein is CATQGTTGELFF. V is TRBV15 and J is TRBJ2-2; TRBD1 aligns across 7 bases. There are 12 residues in the CDR3. J lost 4 bases, V lost 9 bases, and 2 bases had no gene match. CDR1 and CDR2 from the germline V gene are LNHNV and YYDKDF (reference sequence). The full variable domain, its missing parts supplied by reference TRBV15 and TRBJ2-2, is DAMVIQNPRYQVTQFGKPVTLSCSQTLNHNVMYWYQQKSSQAPKLLFHYYDKDFNNEADTPDNFQSRRPNTSFCFLDIRSPGLGDTAMYLCATQGTTGELFFGEGSRLTVL.